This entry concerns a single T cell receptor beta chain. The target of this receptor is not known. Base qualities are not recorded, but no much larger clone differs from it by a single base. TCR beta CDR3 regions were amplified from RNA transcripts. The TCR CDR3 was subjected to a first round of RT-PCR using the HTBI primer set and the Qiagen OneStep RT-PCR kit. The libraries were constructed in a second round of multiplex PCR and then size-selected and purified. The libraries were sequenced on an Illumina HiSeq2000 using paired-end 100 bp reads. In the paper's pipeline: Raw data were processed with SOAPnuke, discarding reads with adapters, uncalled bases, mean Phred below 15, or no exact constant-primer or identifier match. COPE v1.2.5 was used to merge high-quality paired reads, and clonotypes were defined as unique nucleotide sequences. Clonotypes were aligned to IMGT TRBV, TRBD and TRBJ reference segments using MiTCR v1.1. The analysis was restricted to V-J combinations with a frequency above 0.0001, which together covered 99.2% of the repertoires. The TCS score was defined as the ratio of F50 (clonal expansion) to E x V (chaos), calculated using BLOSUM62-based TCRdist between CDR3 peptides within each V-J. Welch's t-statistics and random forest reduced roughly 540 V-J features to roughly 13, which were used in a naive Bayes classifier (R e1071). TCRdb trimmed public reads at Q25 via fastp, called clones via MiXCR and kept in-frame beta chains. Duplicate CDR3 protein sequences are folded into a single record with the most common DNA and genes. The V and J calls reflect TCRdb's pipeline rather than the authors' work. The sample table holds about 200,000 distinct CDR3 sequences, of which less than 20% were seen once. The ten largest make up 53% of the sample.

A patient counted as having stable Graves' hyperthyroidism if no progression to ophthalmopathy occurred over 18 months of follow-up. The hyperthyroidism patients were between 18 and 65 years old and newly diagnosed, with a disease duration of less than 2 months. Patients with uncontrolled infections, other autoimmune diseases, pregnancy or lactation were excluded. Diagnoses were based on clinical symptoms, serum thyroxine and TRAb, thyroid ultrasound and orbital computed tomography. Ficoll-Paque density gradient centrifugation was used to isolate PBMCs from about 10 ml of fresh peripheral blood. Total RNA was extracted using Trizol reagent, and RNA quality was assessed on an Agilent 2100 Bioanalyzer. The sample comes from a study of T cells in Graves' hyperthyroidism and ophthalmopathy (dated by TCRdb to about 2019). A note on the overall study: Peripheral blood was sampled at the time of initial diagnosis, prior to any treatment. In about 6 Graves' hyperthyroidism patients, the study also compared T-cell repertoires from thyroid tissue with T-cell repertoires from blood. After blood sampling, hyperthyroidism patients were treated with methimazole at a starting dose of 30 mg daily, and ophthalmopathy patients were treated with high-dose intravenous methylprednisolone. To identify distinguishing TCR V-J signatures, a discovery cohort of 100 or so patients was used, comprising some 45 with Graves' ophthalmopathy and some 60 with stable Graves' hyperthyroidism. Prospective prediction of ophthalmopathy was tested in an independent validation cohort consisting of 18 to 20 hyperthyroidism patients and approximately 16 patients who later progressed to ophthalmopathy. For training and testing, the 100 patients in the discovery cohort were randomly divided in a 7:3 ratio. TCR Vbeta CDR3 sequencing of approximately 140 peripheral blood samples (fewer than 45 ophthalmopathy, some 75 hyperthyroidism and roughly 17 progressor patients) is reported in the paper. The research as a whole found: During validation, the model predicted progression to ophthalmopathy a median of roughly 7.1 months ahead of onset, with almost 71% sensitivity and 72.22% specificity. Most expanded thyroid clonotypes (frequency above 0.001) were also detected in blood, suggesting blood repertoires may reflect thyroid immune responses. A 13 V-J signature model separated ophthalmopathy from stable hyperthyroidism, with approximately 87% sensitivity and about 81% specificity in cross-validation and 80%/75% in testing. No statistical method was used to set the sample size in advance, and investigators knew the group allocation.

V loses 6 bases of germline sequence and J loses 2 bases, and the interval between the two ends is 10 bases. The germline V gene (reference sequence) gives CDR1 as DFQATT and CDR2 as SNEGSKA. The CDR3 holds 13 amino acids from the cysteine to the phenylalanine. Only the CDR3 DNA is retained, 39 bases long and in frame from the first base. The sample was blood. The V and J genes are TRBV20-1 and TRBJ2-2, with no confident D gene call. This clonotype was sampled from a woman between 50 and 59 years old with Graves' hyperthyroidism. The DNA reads TGCAGTGCATCAACAGCTAACACCGGGGAGCTGTTTTTT. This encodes CSASTANTGELFF.